The subject of this entry is one T cell receptor (beta chain). These data belong to a study of T cell changes during pregnancy in multiple sclerosis. This table comes from immunoSEQ multiplex PCR, and its TCRdb copy is limited to in-frame clones, with some not included. The data show tens of thousands of clones, 75% to 90% seen once. CDR3 length equals 16 residues. Trimming at V came to 0 bases and at J to 4 bases, leaving 5 bases not matched to a gene. The germline V gene encodes CDR1 SGDLS and CDR2 YYNGEE. This chain connects TRBV9 to TRBJ2-2, with 8 bases that match TRBD1. The sample in question was peripheral blood, obtained before pregnancy. This receptor was taken from a female donor with multiple sclerosis, enrolled in a pregnancy study. The CDR3 bases are TGTGCCAGCAGCGTAGGGCAGGGGGCTGGCACCGGGGAGCTGTTTTTT. Amino acids: CASSVGQGAGTGELFF.